The clone carrying this TCR beta chain is judged medium-sized. The data are from a study of OX40 agonist ivuxolimab in advanced cancers. Here immunoSEQ multiplex PCR was the method, and the copy in TCRdb shows in-frame clones only, minus some. The data contain around 60,000 clones, less than 95% of them singletons. CDR1 is SQVTM and CDR2 is ANQGSEA in the germline V gene. This CDR3 is built from 16 residues. Trimming took off 4 bases at V and 0 bases at J, with 13 bases between the two ends. The receptor was isolated from an adult with an advanced solid tumor such as melanoma, head and neck, liver or kidney cancer. The chain uses TRBV29-1 and TRBJ2-6, with D possibly TRBD1 on 6 matching bases. The sequenced sample was CD4+ or CD8+ T cells sorted from blood, obtained in a trial of the OX40 agonist ivuxolimab. This chain's CDR3 is CSVVVGGPSGANVLTF. CDR3 in DNA: TGCAGCGTTGTTGTAGGGGGTCCCTCTGGGGCCAACGTCCTGACTTTC.